Below, 6 T cell receptor beta chains from the same sample are listed, as sequenced in a study of T cell responses to AZD1222 COVID-19 vaccine (dated by TCRdb to the early 2020s). The sample's time point label, in plain terms: about 28 days (+/-7) after the second vaccine dose. To prepare the library, the immunoSEQ multiplex PCR assay was applied. Sourced from immuneACCESS, this table was stored by TCRdb with only in-frame sequences that have V and J called. A share of the clones is absent; for the studies checked, an unresolved V gene accounts for under half, and the remainder has no known explanation. Across this sample there are some 170,000 clones, with 85% to 95% seen only once. Together, the top ten hold under 6% of the sample. The sequencing used peripheral blood, collected 28 days after the second AZD1222 dose. The origin of the receptors is an adult who received the AZD1222 COVID-19 vaccine.

J is TRBJ2-1 and V is TRBV29-1; D not resolved. The V end lost 3 bases, the J end lost 7 bases, and 10 bases lay between the germline ends. Germline V gene data show CDR1 as SQVTM and CDR2 as ANQGSEA. This CDR3 is built from 12 residues. CDR3 nucleotides: TGCAGCGTTGAGAACAGACTTAATGAGCAGTTCTTC. It translates to CSVENRLNEQFF.

The V and J genes are TRBV6-5 and TRBJ2-7; 8 bases are shared with TRBD1. Germline V gene lookup returns CDR1 MNHEY and CDR2 SVGAGI. The CDR3 runs to 14 residues. V dropped 6 bases and J dropped 2; count of bases not matched to a gene: 6. The CDR3 DNA follows: TGTGCCAGCAGAACACGGGACAGGCCCTACGAGCAGTACTTC. Amino acid sequence: CASRTRDRPYEQYF.

This chain joins TRBV2 and TRBJ1-1; D might be TRBD1 (5 bases). The CDR3 contains 15 residues. Germline CDR1 is SNHLY and CDR2 is FYNNEI. V shed 2 bases and J shed 3 bases, with 13 bases lying between them. In nucleotides, the CDR3 is TGTGCCAGCAGTGAACCAGGGCCGCGGCACACTGAAGCTTTCTTT. The encoded protein is CASSEPGPRHTEAFF.

V gene TRBV6-6 combines with J gene TRBJ1-2; perhaps TRBD1 as D (6 bases). Germline lookup yields CDR1 MNHNY and CDR2 SVGAGI (reference sequence). CDR3 size: 15 residues. Trimming cost V 5 bases and J 0 bases, with 13 bases left between them. CDR3 protein: CASSISGQTNYGYTF. The CDR3 DNA reads as TGTGCCAGCAGTATTTCTGGACAGACTAACTATGGCTACACCTTC.

This sequence joins TRBV7-9 and TRBJ1-3; D gene unclear. Per the germline V gene, CDR1 is SEHNR and CDR2 is FQNEAQ (reference sequence). The CDR3 is 14 residues long. Between the trimmed V and J ends, which lost 5 bases and 7 bases, there was a span of 15 bases. CDR3 amino acids: CASSPIRGLNTIYF. The CDR3 DNA sequence: TGTGCCAGCAGCCCCATTCGGGGTTTGAACACCATATATTTT.

The chain joins TRBV2 to TRBJ2-3, with D unclear. Trimming cost V 1 base and J 2 bases, with 13 bases left between them. The V gene's germline CDR1 is SNHLY and CDR2 FYNNEI. The CDR3 consists of 16 residues. As DNA, the CDR3 is TGTGCCAGCAGTGAAGATCGAACGGTTCCCACAGATACGCAGTATTTT. Translating gives CASSEDRTVPTDTQYF.